The rows below give T cell receptor beta chains drawn from one sample of a study of blood T cells in healthy people across ages. One entry per CDR3 protein, called by TCRdb with MiXCR from the 5' RACE reads. The sample lists about 1,500,000 distinct CDR3 sequences, about 40% seen once, with around 8% in the top ten. The sequencing sample was made of blood. The receptors were gathered from a woman aged 18-29 years in good health. Both conserved end residues are part of each CDR3. A D gene is named only where the DNA matches it firmly. Size tells how often a clone was seen (once, few, many) or the class of an expanded clone, and some rows leave it out.

d_call: TRBD2
v_call: TRBV4-1
j_call: TRBJ2-1
clone_size: few
cdr3_nt: TGCGCCAGTCGACTAGCGGGGGGCTACCACAATGAGCAGTTCTTC
cdr3_aa: CASRLAGGYHNEQFF

d_call: -
v_call: TRBV4-2
j_call: TRBJ1-5
clone_size: few
cdr3_nt: TGTGCCAGCAGCCAAGTGGGGTTTAGCAATCAGCCCCAGCATTTT
cdr3_aa: CASSQVGFSNQPQHF

d_call: TRBD2
v_call: TRBV24-1
j_call: TRBJ2-2
clone_size: -
cdr3_nt: TGTGCCACCAGTGGGGTAGCGGGGGCTCTGAACACCGGGGAGCTGTTTTTT
cdr3_aa: CATSGVAGALNTGELFF

d_call: -
v_call: TRBV5-5
j_call: TRBJ2-1
clone_size: -
cdr3_nt: TGTGCCAGCAGCTCAACAATAGCGGAGTCCTACAATGAGCAGTTCTTC
cdr3_aa: CASSSTIAESYNEQFF

d_call: TRBD2
v_call: TRBV4-2
j_call: TRBJ2-1
clone_size: few
cdr3_nt: TGTGCCAGCAGCCAAGTAGCGCGGACTAGCGGTTCCAGCTCCTACAATGAGCAGTTCTTC
cdr3_aa: CASSQVARTSGSSSYNEQFF

d_call: -
v_call: TRBV7-6
j_call: TRBJ1-6
clone_size: -
cdr3_nt: TGTGCCAGCAGCTCGTCTAAGAATTCACCCCTCCACTTT
cdr3_aa: CASSSSKNSPLHF

d_call: TRBD2
v_call: TRBV7-3
j_call: TRBJ2-2
clone_size: -
cdr3_nt: TGTGCCAGCAGCCCAACTAGCGAGAGAGGGGAGCTGTTTTTT
cdr3_aa: CASSPTSERGELFF

d_call: -
v_call: TRBV9
j_call: TRBJ2-3
clone_size: -
cdr3_nt: TGTGCCAGCAGCGTAGAGGGAGCCAGTCCCCCAGATACGCAGTATTTT
cdr3_aa: CASSVEGASPPDTQYF

d_call: TRBD2
v_call: TRBV27
j_call: TRBJ2-1
clone_size: -
cdr3_nt: TGTGCCAGCAGTTCCCGGGGGGGCCCCAACAATGAGCAGTTCTTC
cdr3_aa: CASSSRGGPNNEQFF

d_call: TRBD1
v_call: TRBV7-8
j_call: TRBJ2-7
clone_size: -
cdr3_nt: TGTGCCAGCAACTTAGGGACAGCAGACTACGAGCAGTACTTC
cdr3_aa: CASNLGTADYEQYF

d_call: -
v_call: TRBV3-1
j_call: TRBJ1-2
clone_size: -
cdr3_nt: TGTGCCAGCAGCCCAACCGGCGGAGGGAACTATGGCTACACCTTC
cdr3_aa: CASSPTGGGNYGYTF

d_call: TRBD2
v_call: TRBV20-1
j_call: TRBJ2-5
clone_size: -
cdr3_nt: TGCAGTGGGACTAGCGGGAGGGCCAATGAGCAGTACTTC
cdr3_aa: CSGTSGRANEQYF

d_call: -
v_call: TRBV13
j_call: TRBJ2-1
clone_size: few
cdr3_nt: TGTGCCAGCAGACCTGTATTGGGGGAGCCCTACAATGAGCAGTTCTTC
cdr3_aa: CASRPVLGEPYNEQFF

d_call: -
v_call: TRBV14
j_call: TRBJ1-2
clone_size: -
cdr3_nt: TGTGCCAGCAGCCAAGACGGAAGTATTGATAACTATGGCTACACCTTC
cdr3_aa: CASSQDGSIDNYGYTF

d_call: TRBD1
v_call: TRBV4-1
j_call: TRBJ2-4
clone_size: -
cdr3_nt: TGCGCCAGCGGCCATACACAGGGGGCCCAAAACATTCAGTACTTC
cdr3_aa: CASGHTQGAQNIQYF

d_call: -
v_call: TRBV7-7
j_call: TRBJ2-1
clone_size: few
cdr3_nt: TGTGCTAGCAGCTCGGGCCCCAGGGAATCCTACAATGAGCAGTTCTTC
cdr3_aa: CASSSGPRESYNEQFF

d_call: -
v_call: TRBV27
j_call: TRBJ2-3
clone_size: few
cdr3_nt: TGTGCCAGCAGTTTAAGACAGACCCTACTCACAGATACGCAGTATTTT
cdr3_aa: CASSLRQTLLTDTQYF

d_call: -
v_call: TRBV4-1
j_call: TRBJ2-1
clone_size: many
cdr3_nt: TGCGCCAGCAGCCAAGATCAGCCAGGCGCTCCCTACAATGAGCAGTTCTTC
cdr3_aa: CASSQDQPGAPYNEQFF

d_call: -
v_call: TRBV18
j_call: TRBJ1-5
clone_size: few
cdr3_nt: TGTGCCAGCTCACTGAGGGACACTCAGCCCCAGCATTTT
cdr3_aa: CASSLRDTQPQHF

d_call: -
v_call: TRBV29-1
j_call: TRBJ1-1
clone_size: -
cdr3_nt: TGCAGCGACTTGACAGGAAAAGCTTTCTTT
cdr3_aa: CSDLTGKAFF

d_call: TRBD2
v_call: TRBV7-2
j_call: TRBJ2-1
clone_size: -
cdr3_nt: TGTGCCAGCAGCCCCCAAAGAGCGGGAGGAGGCAATGAGCAGTTCTTC
cdr3_aa: CASSPQRAGGGNEQFF

d_call: -
v_call: TRBV7-2
j_call: TRBJ2-3
clone_size: many
cdr3_nt: TGTGCCAGCAGCTTAGAAACTACGCAGTATTTT
cdr3_aa: CASSLETTQYF

d_call: -
v_call: TRBV12-3/TRBV12-4
j_call: TRBJ2-5
clone_size: -
cdr3_nt: TGTGCCAGCAGTTTCCAGCCGGAGACCCAGTACTTC
cdr3_aa: CASSFQPETQYF

d_call: TRBD2
v_call: TRBV10-3
j_call: TRBJ2-5
clone_size: -
cdr3_nt: TGTGCCATCAGTGAGTCGTGGGACTCCCAGCGGGAGCAGTACTTC
cdr3_aa: CAISESWDSQREQYF

d_call: -
v_call: TRBV19
j_call: TRBJ2-7
clone_size: -
cdr3_nt: TGTGCCAGTAGTTTTTACAGCAACTACGAGCAGTACTTC
cdr3_aa: CASSFYSNYEQYF

d_call: TRBD2
v_call: TRBV3-1
j_call: TRBJ2-3
clone_size: -
cdr3_nt: TGTGCCAGCAGCCCCTCAGCGCGGGGGTCCACAGATACGCAGTATTTT
cdr3_aa: CASSPSARGSTDTQYF

d_call: TRBD1
v_call: TRBV5-5
j_call: TRBJ1-2
clone_size: -
cdr3_nt: TGTGCCAGCAGCTTGTCTGGGGACAGGGAGCTTTATGGCTACACCTTC
cdr3_aa: CASSLSGDRELYGYTF

d_call: TRBD2
v_call: TRBV2
j_call: TRBJ2-3
clone_size: -
cdr3_nt: TGTGCCAGCAGTGGAGGTAGCGGGGGGGCAGATACGCAGTATTTT
cdr3_aa: CASSGGSGGADTQYF

d_call: -
v_call: TRBV9
j_call: TRBJ1-2
clone_size: -
cdr3_nt: TGTGCCAGCAGCGGAAACAACTATGGCTACACCTTC
cdr3_aa: CASSGNNYGYTF

d_call: -
v_call: TRBV27
j_call: TRBJ1-2
clone_size: -
cdr3_nt: TGTGCCAGCAGGAGTTGGGAGGGGGGCTACACCTTC
cdr3_aa: CASRSWEGGYTF

d_call: TRBD2
v_call: TRBV20-1
j_call: TRBJ2-2
clone_size: -
cdr3_nt: TGCAGTGCCGCGCCTCCGGGACTAGCGGGAAACGGGGAGCTGTTTTTT
cdr3_aa: CSAAPPGLAGNGELFF

d_call: -
v_call: TRBV6-1
j_call: TRBJ1-5
clone_size: -
cdr3_nt: TGTGCCAGCAGTCCCCACGACAGTAGCAATCAGCCCCAGCATTTT
cdr3_aa: CASSPHDSSNQPQHF

d_call: -
v_call: TRBV4-1
j_call: TRBJ2-7
clone_size: -
cdr3_nt: TGCGCCAGCAGCCAAGCCCCGGGAATCGCCTACGAGCAGTACTTC
cdr3_aa: CASSQAPGIAYEQYF

d_call: -
v_call: TRBV19
j_call: TRBJ2-1
clone_size: -
cdr3_nt: TGTGCCAGTAGTATAGATCGATACGAGCAGTTCTTC
cdr3_aa: CASSIDRYEQFF

d_call: -
v_call: TRBV11-2
j_call: TRBJ1-1
clone_size: few
cdr3_nt: TGTGCCAGCAGCTTACGAGGGGTGAGCACTGAAGCTTTCTTT
cdr3_aa: CASSLRGVSTEAFF

d_call: TRBD2
v_call: TRBV5-1
j_call: TRBJ2-1
clone_size: few
cdr3_nt: TGCGCCAGCAGCGGGAATAGCGGGTTGGACAATGAGCAGTTCTTC
cdr3_aa: CASSGNSGLDNEQFF

d_call: TRBD2
v_call: TRBV20-1
j_call: TRBJ2-4
clone_size: -
cdr3_nt: TGCAGTGCTCGGCCGGGGGGAGGTAAAAACATTCAGTACTTC
cdr3_aa: CSARPGGGKNIQYF

d_call: -
v_call: TRBV7-8
j_call: TRBJ1-1
clone_size: few
cdr3_nt: TGTGCCAGCAGCTTAGTCAACTTGAACACTGAAGCTTTCTTT
cdr3_aa: CASSLVNLNTEAFF

d_call: -
v_call: TRBV28
j_call: TRBJ1-1
clone_size: few
cdr3_nt: TGTGCCAGCAGTTTAAGTGGGGTCAGCACTGAAGCTTTCTTT
cdr3_aa: CASSLSGVSTEAFF

d_call: -
v_call: TRBV29-1
j_call: TRBJ2-7
clone_size: few
cdr3_nt: TGCAGCGCGGGGTGGCGGGGCGAGCAGTACTTC
cdr3_aa: CSAGWRGEQYF